A single sample is the source of the 25 T cell receptor beta chains below, sequenced in a study of T cell changes during pregnancy in multiple sclerosis. Profiling relied on immunoSEQ multiplex PCR, and the TCRdb table lists in-frame clones only, not all of them. The profile shows about 40,000 clones, 85% to 95% of them singletons. The sequenced sample was peripheral blood, obtained before pregnancy. The source of these receptors is a female donor with multiple sclerosis, enrolled in a pregnancy study.

DNA of the CDR3: TGTGCCAGCAGTCAACCCCAGGGTTCTACCTACGAGCAGTACTTC. This sequence encodes CASSQPQGSTYEQYF. The J gene is TRBJ2-7, the V gene TRBV6-5; tentative D call: TRBD1 (5 bases). Germline CDR1 MNHEY, CDR2 SVGAGI. Trimming shortened V by 5 bases and J by 2 bases, and 16 bases separated the two germline ends. The CDR3 runs 15 residues.

The chain uses TRBV15 and TRBJ2-5; D not resolved. Germline CDR1 and CDR2: LNHNV and YYDKDF (reference sequence). The CDR3 has 13 residues. Trimming shortened V by 0 bases and J by 1 base, and 3 bases separated the two germline ends. CDR3 sequence reads: CATSRDSQETQYF. In DNA, the CDR3 is TGTGCCACCAGCAGAGACAGCCAAGAGACCCAGTACTTC.

CDR3 DNA sequence: TGTGCCAGCAGTTACACGTATGCAGATACGCAGTATTTT. It specifies CASSYTYADTQYF. The chain links TRBV6-4 to TRBJ2-3; D not resolved. The V end was cut by 5 bases, the J end by 4 bases, with 10 bases between. The germline CDR1 and CDR2 sequences are MRHNA and SNTAGT. The CDR3 extends over 13 amino acids.

The rearrangement joins TRBV19 to TRBJ2-3, with 7 bases that match TRBD1. The trim removed 4 bases at V and 2 bases at J, leaving 9 bases unmatched. Germline assignment: CDR1 LNHDA and CDR2 SQIVND (reference sequence). CDR3 length equals 16 residues. The CDR3 DNA reads as TGTGCCAGTAGTAGCGGCCCCGGGACAGACACAGATACGCAGTATTTT. Its translation: CASSSGPGTDTDTQYF.

The rearrangement joins TRBV6-1 to TRBJ2-1; no reliable D call. The CDR3 has 13 amino acids. Germline V CDR1 and CDR2: MNHNS, SASEGT. V was cut by 6 bases and J by 8 bases, with 14 bases left in between. The CDR3 sequence is CASRSLVLDEQFF. DNA for the CDR3: TGTGCCAGCAGGAGCCTTGTTTTGGATGAGCAGTTCTTC.

The genes are TRBV10-3 and TRBJ2-3; 9 nucleotides align to TRBD1. V shed 6 bases and J 5 bases; nucleotides not matched to a gene: 6. The CDR3 consists of 14 residues. Germline lookup yields CDR1 ENHRY and CDR2 SYGVKD. The CDR3 reads CAISLGTGRDTQYF. The CDR3 DNA follows: TGTGCCATCAGCCTTGGGACAGGGCGAGATACGCAGTATTTT.

This clone was found once. This chain uses TRBV5-1 with TRBJ1-1; 8 nucleotides line up with TRBD1. Germline CDR1 SGHRS, CDR2 YFSETQ. Trimming took 4 bases from V and 6 from J; bases not matched to a gene: 2. CDR3 size: 12 residues. In nucleotides, the CDR3 is TGCGCCAGCAGCCAGACAGGGGCTGAAGCTTTCTTT. This sequence encodes CASSQTGAEAFF.

V gene TRBV5-1 combines with J gene TRBJ1-1; 8 nucleotides agree with TRBD1. Germline CDR1 reads SGHRS; CDR2 reads YFSETQ. The CDR3 length is 14 residues. V shed 4 bases and J 1 base; nucleotides not matched to a gene: 3. The CDR3 here is CASSTGGTNTEAFF. CDR3 nucleotides: TGCGCCAGCAGCACAGGGGGAACGAACACTGAAGCTTTCTTT.

The chain employs TRBV29-1 and TRBJ1-2; a possible D gene is TRBD1 (5 bases). The CDR3 is 14 amino acids. Trimming cost V 4 bases and J 3 bases, with 15 bases left between them. The germline V gene encodes CDR1 SQVTM and CDR2 ANQGSEA. DNA of the CDR3: TGCAGCGTTGCGTACCCGGGGGACCACTATGGCTACACCTTC. Encoded protein: CSVAYPGDHYGYTF.

This clone was counted only a few times. The J gene is TRBJ1-1, the V gene TRBV20-1; no reliable D call. The V gene's germline CDR1 is DFQATT and CDR2 SNEGSKA (reference sequence). V was cut by 6 bases and J by 11 bases, with 7 bases left in between. This CDR3 is 8 amino acids long. The CDR3 sequence: CSAPPAFF. For the CDR3, the DNA is TGCAGTGCCCCTCCGGCTTTCTTT.

The J gene is TRBJ2-5, the V gene TRBV29-1; TRBD2 is a possible D gene (6 bases). CDR3 length equals 14 residues. With 3 bases removed from V and 0 bases from J, the gap between germline ends came to 11 bases. Germline-derived CDR1 and CDR2 are SQVTM and ANQGSEA. The CDR3 reads CSVERLGYQETQYF. CDR3 nucleotides: TGCAGCGTTGAGAGACTAGGGTACCAAGAGACCCAGTACTTC.

The chain employs TRBV11-2 and TRBJ2-1; 7 nucleotides agree with TRBD2. V gave up 5 bases and J gave up 8 bases; unmatched junction bases: 15. Germline V gene lookup returns CDR1 SGHAT and CDR2 FQNNGV. This CDR3 has 16 residues. As DNA, the CDR3 is TGTGCCAGCAGCCCGCACTTGCGGGAGATCCAGGATGAGCAGTTCTTC. Translated, it gives CASSPHLREIQDEQFF. Looking up the rest from reference TRBV11-2 and TRBJ2-1 gives the full variable domain: EAGVAQSPRYKIIEKRQSVAFWCNPISGHATLYWYQQILGQGPKLLIQFQNNGVVDDSQLPKDRFSAERLKGVDSTLKIQPAKLEDSAVYLCASSPHLREIQDEQFFGPGTRLTVL.

V and J are TRBV7-3 and TRBJ2-1, with a weak D call TRBD2 (6 bases). The germline gives CDR1 SGHTA, CDR2 FQGTGA. CDR3 length: 14 residues. Trimming left V 5 bases short and J 5 bases short, with 13 bases between. This CDR3 reads CASSGTGAHNEQFF. CDR3 coding DNA: TGTGCCAGCAGCGGGACTGGGGCCCACAATGAGCAGTTCTTC.

CDR3 bases: TGCGCCAGCAGCCACAGTCCCGGGACAGGGTTTAGCTCCTACGAGCAGTACTTC. It translates to CASSHSPGTGFSSYEQYF. The chain links TRBV5-1 to TRBJ2-7; 9 positions agree with TRBD1. Germline assignment: CDR1 SGHRS and CDR2 YFSETQ. J gave up 0 bases and V 4 bases, and 14 bases lay outside the gene matches. This CDR3 is built from 18 residues. Full variable domain (outside the CDR3, taken from reference TRBV5-1 and TRBJ2-7): KAGVTQTPRYLIKTRGQQVTLSCSPISGHRSVSWYQQTPGQGLQFLFEYFSETQRNKGNFPGRFSGRQFSNSRSEMNVSTLELGDSALYLCASSHSPGTGFSSYEQYFGPGTRLTVT.

The gene calls are TRBV18 and TRBJ1-5; the match to TRBD1 covers 12 bases. The germline CDR1 and CDR2 sequences are KGHSH and LQKENI. Trimming at V came to 4 bases and at J to 5 bases, leaving 3 bases not matched to a gene. This CDR3 region has 15 residues. In nucleotides, the CDR3 is TGTGCCAGCTCACGGGGACAGGGGGCCCATCAGCCCCAGCATTTT. Protein product: CASSRGQGAHQPQHF.

V gene TRBV5-4 combines with J gene TRBJ2-5, with 11 nucleotides matching TRBD2. The length of the CDR3 is 16 residues. The junction had 4 bases not matched to a gene; V was cut back by 0 bases and J by 3 bases. CDR1 SGHNT and CDR2 YYREEE come from the germline V gene (reference sequence). The CDR3: CASSLGTGLAEETQYF. CDR3 nucleotides: TGTGCCAGCAGCTTGGGCACGGGACTAGCGGAAGAGACCCAGTACTTC.

This clone was observed a few times. Other DNA sequences within the sample encode an identical CDR3. This sequence joins TRBV5-4 and TRBJ1-5; D might be TRBD1 (6 bases). This CDR3 spans 14 amino acids. Germline V gene lookup returns CDR1 SGHNT and CDR2 YYREEE (reference sequence). V dropped 2 bases and J dropped 3 bases, with 9 bases sitting between them. The CDR3 region has the DNA TGTGCCAGCAGCTTTGCAGGGGACAATCAGCCCCAGCATTTT. Its translation: CASSFAGDNQPQHF.

In DNA, the CDR3 is TGTGCCAGTAGTATGAGGGACACGGGATCTTTCTTC. Protein sequence: CASSMRDTGSFF. The chain carries TRBV19 and TRBJ2-1; TRBD1 might be the D (6 bases). The V gene's germline CDR1 is LNHDA and CDR2 SQIVND (reference sequence). Deletions cut 3 bases from V and 16 bases from J, with 16 bases between. The CDR3 runs 12 residues.

This clone was picked up one time. The chain joins TRBV6-5 to TRBJ2-7; 9 nucleotides match TRBD1. Germline trimming cut 4 bases from V and 3 bases from J; bases unmatched to any gene: 10. There are 16 residues in the CDR3. The germline V gene encodes CDR1 MNHEY and CDR2 SVGAGI. This chain's CDR3 is CASSLGTGSYVYEQYF. DNA of the CDR3: TGTGCCAGCAGTTTAGGGACAGGGAGTTATGTCTACGAGCAGTACTTC.

V gene TRBV30 combines with J gene TRBJ2-3; 10 bases are a match to TRBD2. The CDR3 sequence is 15 residues long. With V trimmed by 1 base and J by 8 bases, 9 bases remained unmatched. The germline gives CDR1 GTSNPN, CDR2 SVGIG (reference sequence). DNA of the CDR3: TGTGCCTGGAGTGAATTAGCGGGAGGAGGGGGTACGCAGTATTTT. It codes for CAWSELAGGGGTQYF.

This chain uses TRBV16 with TRBJ1-4; no reliable D call. Trimming cost V 6 bases and J 0 bases, with 8 bases left between them. In germline, CDR1 is KGHSY, CDR2 FQNENV. This CDR3 is built from 14 residues. For the CDR3, the DNA is TGTGCCAGCAGGCCCAGATCAACTAATGAAAAACTGTTTTTT. Protein sequence: CASRPRSTNEKLFF.

The V call is TRBV5-3, the J call TRBJ2-1; 12 bases map to TRBD2. Being an ORF, TRBV5-3 has a function that is uncertain. The CDR3 has 23 residues. V was pared by 1 base and J by 0 bases, with 20 bases of the junction left unmatched. This chain's CDR3 is CARSLLHLRVLAGGSSSYNEQFF. The CDR3 region has the DNA TGTGCCAGAAGCTTGCTTCATTTGCGTGTACTAGCGGGAGGATCAAGCTCCTACAATGAGCAGTTCTTC.

The V call is TRBV5-6, the J call TRBJ1-2; weak D call: TRBD1 (5 bases). Trimming stripped 2 bases from V and 3 bases from J, with 14 bases between. The CDR3 contains 15 residues. CDR1 and CDR2 from the germline V gene are SGHDT and YYEEEE. The CDR3 spells CASSFRDRHYYGYTF. CDR3 bases: TGTGCCAGCAGCTTTCGAGACAGACATTACTATGGCTACACCTTC.

The V gene is TRBV19, the J gene TRBJ2-3; TRBD1 matches 7 bases. Per germline, CDR1 LNHDA and CDR2 SQIVND (reference sequence). V was pared by 6 bases and J by 0 bases, with 9 bases of the junction left unmatched. The CDR3 is 16 residues long. The CDR3 is CASSTGTAISTDTQYF. Written as DNA, the CDR3 is TGTGCCAGTAGCACTGGGACAGCGATTAGCACAGATACGCAGTATTTT.

The V call is TRBV28, the J call TRBJ2-7, with 13 bases aligning to TRBD2. Germline V gene lookup returns CDR1 MDHEN and CDR2 SYDVKM. After removal of 5 bases from V and 1 base from J, the junction contained 5 bases not matched to a gene. The CDR3 sequence is 16 residues long. The CDR3 DNA reads TGTGCCAGCAGTACAACGGGACTAGCGGGATCCTACGAGCAGTACTTC. It translates to CASSTTGLAGSYEQYF.